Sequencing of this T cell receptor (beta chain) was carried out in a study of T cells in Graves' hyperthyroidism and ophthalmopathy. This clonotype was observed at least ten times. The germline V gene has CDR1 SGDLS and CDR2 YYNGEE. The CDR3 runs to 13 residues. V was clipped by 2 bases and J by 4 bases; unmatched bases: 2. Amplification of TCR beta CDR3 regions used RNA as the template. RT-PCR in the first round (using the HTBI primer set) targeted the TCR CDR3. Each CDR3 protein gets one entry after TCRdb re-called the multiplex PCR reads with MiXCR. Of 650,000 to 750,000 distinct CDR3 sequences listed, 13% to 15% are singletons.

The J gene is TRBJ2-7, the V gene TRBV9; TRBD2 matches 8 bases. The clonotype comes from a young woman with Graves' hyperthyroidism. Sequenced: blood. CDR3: CASSVTSGYEQYF. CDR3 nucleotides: TGTGCCAGCAGCGTCACTAGCGGATACGAGCAGTACTTC.